A selection of T cell receptor beta chains follows, all from one sample in a study of T-cell reconstitution after alpha-beta-depleted transplantation in children. TCRdb redid the calling of the PCR reads with MiXCR, one entry per CDR3 protein. Among 200,000 to 300,000 distinct CDR3 sequences listed, around 12% were seen once. Specimen: PBMCs from the stem cell graft donor, collected from the stem cell graft. These receptors were obtained from a human donor who donated a stem cell graft to a child with acute lymphoblastic leukemia. Both conserved end residues are part of each CDR3.

V	J	CDR3
TRBV20-1	TRBJ1-4	CSARQRPNEKLFF
TRBV7-2	TRBJ2-5	CASSFLAETQYF
TRBV12-3/TRBV12-4	TRBJ2-1	CASSFYRGASYNEQFF
TRBV20-1	TRBJ1-1	CSAAPGAGTEAFF
TRBV4-3	TRBJ1-1	CASSQSQGRWNTEAFF
TRBV3-1	TRBJ2-2	CASKTSGKTGELFF
TRBV29-1	TRBJ2-1	CSHSWENEQFF
TRBV6-1	TRBJ1-2	CASSRRGASNYGYTF
TRBV29-1	TRBJ2-3	CSVVPSTDTQYF
TRBV5-6	TRBJ2-4	CASSPRIGREKNSQYF
TRBV9	TRBJ1-6	CASSTRNRNSPLHF
TRBV6-5	TRBJ2-2	CASSYSTGGITGELFF
TRBV29-1	TRBJ1-1	CSVERGLLNTEAFF
TRBV6-5	TRBJ1-3	CASSSGPRAGNTIYF
TRBV7-2	TRBJ1-1	CASSSRQLPNTEAFF
TRBV12-3/TRBV12-4	TRBJ1-2	CASSFSDTPNYGYTF
TRBV28	TRBJ2-5	CASSPRPGLKTQYF
TRBV4-1	TRBJ2-1	CASSQDRGLAGSNEQFF
TRBV20-1	TRBJ2-3	CSARATVTDTQYF
TRBV20-1	TRBJ1-5	CSAGGHYQPQHF
TRBV18	TRBJ2-5	CASSPPGQHQETQYF
TRBV7-2	TRBJ2-7	CASSLVASFSYEQYF
TRBV25-1	TRBJ1-2	CASSESNRGIGYTF
TRBV9	TRBJ1-2	CASSVALTGSGYTF
TRBV5-1	TRBJ1-2	CASSYRIGGGADGYTF
TRBV3-1	TRBJ2-7	CASSQKTPGGRDNEQYF
TRBV3-1	TRBJ2-7	CASSQVEGFYEQYF
TRBV20-1	TRBJ2-7	CSASGEPYEQYF
TRBV29-1	TRBJ2-3	CSVERLAGGSDTQYF
TRBV6-2/TRBV6-3	TRBJ2-1	CASSLQGSYNEQFF
TRBV7-9	TRBJ2-3	CASSPRASGGPKTQYF
TRBV2	TRBJ2-1	CASSPTATTNEQFF
TRBV3-1	TRBJ2-7	CASQGLTYEQYF
TRBV6-1	TRBJ2-1	CASRRLTLAGGHNEQFF
TRBV4-3	TRBJ2-1	CASSQDGQGLAGNNEQFF
TRBV9	TRBJ2-7	CASSPRTGGGEQYF
TRBV6-2/TRBV6-3	TRBJ2-1	CATAASGLAADNEQFF
TRBV20-1	TRBJ1-6	CSARVQDRVSSPLHF
TRBV5-1	TRBJ2-3	CASSSHSSGGTDTQYF
TRBV6-1	TRBJ2-1	CASSAAQGGYNEQFF